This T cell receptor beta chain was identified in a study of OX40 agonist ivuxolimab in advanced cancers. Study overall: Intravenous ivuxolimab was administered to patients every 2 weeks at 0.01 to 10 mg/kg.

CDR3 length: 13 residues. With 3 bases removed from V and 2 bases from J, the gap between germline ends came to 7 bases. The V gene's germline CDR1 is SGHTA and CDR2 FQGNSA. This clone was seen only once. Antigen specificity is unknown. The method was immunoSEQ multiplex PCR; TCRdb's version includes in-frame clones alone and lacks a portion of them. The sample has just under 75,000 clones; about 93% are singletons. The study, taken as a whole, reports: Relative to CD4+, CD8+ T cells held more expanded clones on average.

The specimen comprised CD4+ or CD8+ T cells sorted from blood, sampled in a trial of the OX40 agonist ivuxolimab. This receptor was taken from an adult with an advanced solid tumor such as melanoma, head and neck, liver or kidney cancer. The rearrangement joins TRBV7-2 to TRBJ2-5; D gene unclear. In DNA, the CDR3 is TGTGCCAGCAGCTTTGGGCAGCAAGAGACCCAGTACTTC. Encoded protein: CASSFGQQETQYF.